The sequence of this T cell receptor beta chain was determined in a study of blood T cell repertoires in COVID-19. Study background: Italy, Spain and the United States were the sources of the convalescent and acute COVID-19 samples. From T cells, B-cell-depleted T cells, or PBMCs came the material, which was cDNA or gDNA.

As originally analysed: Quantification of nucleated cells was approximated via reference gene primer amplification. Assay used: immunoSEQ multiplex PCR; TCRdb lists only in-frame clones, some missing. V and J calls and clone size follow that table, whereas D and trimming were derived from the DNA. The sample yields some 240,000 clones, roughly nine tenths seen once. Germline V gives CDR1 KGHSH, CDR2 LQKENI. Trimming cost V 1 base and J 7 bases, with 10 bases left between them. This CDR3 has 13 residues. The V and J genes are TRBV18 and TRBJ1-2; D gene unclear. The TCR comes from a man aged 55 to 69 with COVID-19, enrolled during active disease. The sample consisted of peripheral blood. The CDR3 DNA reads TGTGCCAGCTCACCACAGAGGATCGGTGGCTACACCTTC. This gives the protein CASSPQRIGGYTF.